This record looks at one T cell receptor beta chain sequence and its context. The target antigen is unknown. These data belong to a study of blood T cells in healthy people across ages. Background on the study: For every two T cells, template switching captured about one barcoded beta molecule.

Combining a sample-barcoded 5' primer with a J-beta primer mix, a second PCR ran for about 7 to 11 cycles. All samples gave at least 2.5 million CDR3-containing paired-end reads. TCRdb used MiXCR to reprocess the 5' RACE reads, holding one entry per CDR3 protein. The sample contains about 830,000 distinct CDR3 sequences, 62% of which appear only once. Regarding the study as a whole: As age increased, TCR beta diversity per million T cells fell in a roughly linear fashion.

The sequence came from a man under 40 in good health. The specimen was blood.

CDR3 sequence: CASSPYRDRLEGEQFF. CDR3 DNA: TGTGCCAGCAGTCCATACAGGGACAGGCTTGAGGGTGAGCAGTTCTTC. J is TRBJ2-1 and V is TRBV12-3 or TRBV12-4; 8 bases are a match to TRBD1. This CDR3 has 16 amino acids. Trimming removed 5 bases from V and 9 bases from J; junction bases left unmatched: 15.